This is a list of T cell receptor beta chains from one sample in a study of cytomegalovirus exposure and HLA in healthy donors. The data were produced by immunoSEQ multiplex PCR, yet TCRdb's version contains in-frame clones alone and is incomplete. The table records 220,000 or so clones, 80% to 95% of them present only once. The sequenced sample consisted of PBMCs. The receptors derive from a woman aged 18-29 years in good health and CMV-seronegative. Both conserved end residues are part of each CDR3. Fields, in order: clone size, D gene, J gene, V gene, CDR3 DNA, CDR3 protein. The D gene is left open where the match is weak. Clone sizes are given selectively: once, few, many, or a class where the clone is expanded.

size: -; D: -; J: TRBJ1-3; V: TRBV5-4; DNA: TGTGCCAGCAGCGATCTACAGGGTTTGTCTGGAAACACCATATATTTT; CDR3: CASSDLQGLSGNTIYF
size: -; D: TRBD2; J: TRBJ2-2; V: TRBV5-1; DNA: TGCGCCAGCAGCCTGTCGGGGGGAAACACCGGGGAGCTGTTTTTT; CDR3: CASSLSGGNTGELFF
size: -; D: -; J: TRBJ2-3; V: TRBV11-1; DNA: TGTGCCAGCAGCTTCCTGACAGCGGGCTTAACAGATACGCAGTATTTT; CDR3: CASSFLTAGLTDTQYF
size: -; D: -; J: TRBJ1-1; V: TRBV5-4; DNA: TGTGCCAGCAGCTCGGTTGGGGGGTGGAAAACTGAAGCTTTCTTT; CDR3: CASSSVGGWKTEAFF
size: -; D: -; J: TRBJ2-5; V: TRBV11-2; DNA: TGTGCCAGCAGCTTCGAGGTGACCCAGTACTTC; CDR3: CASSFEVTQYF
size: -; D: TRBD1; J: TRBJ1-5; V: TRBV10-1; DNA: TGCGCCATCCCCCCCACAGGGGAGGACTTATATAGCAATCAGCCCCAGCATTTT; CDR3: CAIPPTGEDLYSNQPQHF
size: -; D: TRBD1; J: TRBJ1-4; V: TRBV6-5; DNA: TGTGCCAGCAGTAGGACAGGGAGGGAAAAACTGTTTTTT; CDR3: CASSRTGREKLFF
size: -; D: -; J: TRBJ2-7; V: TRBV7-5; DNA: TGTGCCAGAAGCGTAGGACAGGGACCTAGGGAGCAGTACTTC; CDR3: CARSVGQGPREQYF
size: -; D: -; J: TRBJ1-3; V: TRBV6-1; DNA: TGTGCCAGCAGTGAACCGCGACTCTCTGGAAACACCATATATTTT; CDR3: CASSEPRLSGNTIYF
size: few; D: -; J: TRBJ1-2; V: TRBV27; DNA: TGTGCCAGCAGTTTATGGCAGGGCTATGGCTACACCTTC; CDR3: CASSLWQGYGYTF
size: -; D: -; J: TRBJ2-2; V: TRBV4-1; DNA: TGCGCCAGCAGCCAAGACCCCAGCGCCGGGGAGCTGTTTTTT; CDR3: CASSQDPSAGELFF
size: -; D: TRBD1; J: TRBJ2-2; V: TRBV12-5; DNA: TGTGCTAGTGGTTTAACAGGGGGCAAAGGGGAGCTGTTTTTT; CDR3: CASGLTGGKGELFF
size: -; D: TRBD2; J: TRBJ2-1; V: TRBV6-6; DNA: TGTGCCAGCACCCAGCGGGAGAACAATGAGCAGTTCTTC; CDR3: CASTQRENNEQFF
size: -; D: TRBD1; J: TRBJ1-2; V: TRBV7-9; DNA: TGTGCCAGCAGCTTAGTGGGACAGGGGAACTATGGCTACACCTTC; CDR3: CASSLVGQGNYGYTF